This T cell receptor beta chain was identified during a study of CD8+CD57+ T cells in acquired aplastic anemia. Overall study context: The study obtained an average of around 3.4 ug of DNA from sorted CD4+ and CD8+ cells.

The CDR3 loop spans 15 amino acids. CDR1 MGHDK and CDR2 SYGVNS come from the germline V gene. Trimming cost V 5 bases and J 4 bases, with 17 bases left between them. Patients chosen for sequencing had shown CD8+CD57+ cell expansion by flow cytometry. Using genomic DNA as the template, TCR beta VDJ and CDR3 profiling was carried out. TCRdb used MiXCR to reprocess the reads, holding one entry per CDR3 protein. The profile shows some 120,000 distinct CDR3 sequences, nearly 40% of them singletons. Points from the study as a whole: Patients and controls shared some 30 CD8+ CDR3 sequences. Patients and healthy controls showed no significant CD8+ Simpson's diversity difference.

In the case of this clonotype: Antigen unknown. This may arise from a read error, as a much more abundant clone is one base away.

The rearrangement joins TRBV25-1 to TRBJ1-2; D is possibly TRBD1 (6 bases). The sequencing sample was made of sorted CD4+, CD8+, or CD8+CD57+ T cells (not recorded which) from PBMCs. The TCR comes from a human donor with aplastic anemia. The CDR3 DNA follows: TGTGCCAGCAGTTTATCAGGGGCTGGCCTCTATGGCTACACCTTC. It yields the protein CASSLSGAGLYGYTF.